The entry that follows covers one T cell receptor beta chain sequence. Its antigen is unknown. Method: immunoSEQ multiplex PCR; TCRdb's copy keeps in-frame clones and lacks some. The data contain about 1 million clones, around 74% of them seen just once; the ten biggest clones take up about 1.5%. The data derive from a study of shared clonotypes between healthy human individuals. Study summary: Aged between 18 and 49, the donors were two women and a few men. Study results and limitations: It was observed that 5% to 6% of naive CD4 clonotypes were shared across several donors. Sorted-subset sequencing, rarefaction showed, was incomplete despite large depth.

CDR3 length: 15 residues. Germline CDR1 SNHLY, CDR2 FYNNEI. Deletions cut 7 bases from V and 0 bases from J, with 13 bases between. This receptor was taken from a man younger than 30 in good health. The chain has TRBV2 and TRBJ1-5; D is uncertain. Source material: memory CD4+ T cells sorted from blood. Subset noted: CD45RA-negative fraction. CDR3 sequence (DNA): TGTGCCAGCAACTTCGGAGGAGTTAGCAATCAGCCCCAGCATTTT. This codes for CASNFGGVSNQPQHF.